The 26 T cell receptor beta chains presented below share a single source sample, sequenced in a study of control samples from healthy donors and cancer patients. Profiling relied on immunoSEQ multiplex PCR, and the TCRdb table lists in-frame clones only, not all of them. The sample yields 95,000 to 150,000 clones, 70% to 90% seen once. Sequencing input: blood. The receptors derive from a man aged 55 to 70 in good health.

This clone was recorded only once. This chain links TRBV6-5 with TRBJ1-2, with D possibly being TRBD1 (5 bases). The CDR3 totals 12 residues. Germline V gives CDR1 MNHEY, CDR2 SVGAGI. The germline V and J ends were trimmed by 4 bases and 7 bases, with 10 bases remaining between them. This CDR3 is CASSFGGGGYTF. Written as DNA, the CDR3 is TGTGCCAGCAGTTTCGGGGGAGGTGGCTACACCTTC.

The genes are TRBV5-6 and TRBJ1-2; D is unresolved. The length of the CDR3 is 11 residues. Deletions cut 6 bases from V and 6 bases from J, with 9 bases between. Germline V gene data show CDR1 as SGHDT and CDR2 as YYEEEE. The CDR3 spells CASTLTDGYTF. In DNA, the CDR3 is TGTGCCAGCACCCTGACCGATGGCTACACCTTC.

CDR3 loop: CATSGQGGRHGNTIYF. The CDR3 DNA is TGTGCCACCAGTGGACAGGGAGGTCGCCATGGAAACACCATATATTTT. The chain uses TRBV24-1 and TRBJ1-3, with 7 bases that match TRBD1. The CDR3 is 16 residues long. V lost 5 bases and J lost 3; bases outside the gene matches: 9. CDR1 is KGHDR, CDR2 SFDVKD, per germline.

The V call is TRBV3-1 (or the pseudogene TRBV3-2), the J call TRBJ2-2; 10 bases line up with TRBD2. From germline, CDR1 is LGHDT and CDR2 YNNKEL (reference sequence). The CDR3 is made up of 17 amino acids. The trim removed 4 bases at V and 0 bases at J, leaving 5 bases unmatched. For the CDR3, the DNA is TGTGCCAGCAGCCCGCTAGCGGGGGCGACGAACACCGGGGAGCTGTTTTTT. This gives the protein CASSPLAGATNTGELFF.

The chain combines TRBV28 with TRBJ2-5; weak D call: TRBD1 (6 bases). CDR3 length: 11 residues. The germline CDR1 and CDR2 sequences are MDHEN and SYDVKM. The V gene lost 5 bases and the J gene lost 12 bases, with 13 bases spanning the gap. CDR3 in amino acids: CASSLTGLKYF. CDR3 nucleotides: TGTGCCAGCAGTCTAACAGGGCTCAAGTACTTC. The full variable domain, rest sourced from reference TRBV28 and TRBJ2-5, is DVKVTQSSRYLVKRTGEKVFLECVQDMDHENMFWYRQDPGLGLRLIYFSYDVKMKEKGDIPEGYSVSREKKERFSLILESASTNQTSMYLCASSLTGLKYFGPGTRLLVL.

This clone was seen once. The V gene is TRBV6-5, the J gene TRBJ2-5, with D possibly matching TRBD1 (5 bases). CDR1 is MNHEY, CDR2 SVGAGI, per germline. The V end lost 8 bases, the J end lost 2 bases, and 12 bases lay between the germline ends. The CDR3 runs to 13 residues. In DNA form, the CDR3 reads TGTGCCAGCGCAAGACAGTTTCAAGAGACCCAGTACTTC. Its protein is CASARQFQETQYF.

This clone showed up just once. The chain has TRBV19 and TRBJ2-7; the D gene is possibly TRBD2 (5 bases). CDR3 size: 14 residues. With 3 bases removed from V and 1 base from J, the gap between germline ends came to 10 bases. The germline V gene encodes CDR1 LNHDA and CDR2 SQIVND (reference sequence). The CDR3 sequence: CASSMRAWSYEQYF. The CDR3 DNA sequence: TGTGCCAGTAGTATGAGGGCCTGGTCCTACGAGCAGTACTTC.

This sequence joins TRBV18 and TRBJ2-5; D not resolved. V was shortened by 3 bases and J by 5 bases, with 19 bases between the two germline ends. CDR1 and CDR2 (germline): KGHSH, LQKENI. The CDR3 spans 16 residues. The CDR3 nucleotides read TGTGCCAGCTCACCCCCCGGCCGACTTAATGGGGAGACCCAGTACTTC. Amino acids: CASSPPGRLNGETQYF.

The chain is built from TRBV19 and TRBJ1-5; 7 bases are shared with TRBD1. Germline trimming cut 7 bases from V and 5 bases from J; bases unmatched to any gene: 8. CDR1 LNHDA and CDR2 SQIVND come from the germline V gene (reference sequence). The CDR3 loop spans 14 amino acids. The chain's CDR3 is CASMTTGTHQPQHF. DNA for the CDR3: TGTGCCAGTATGACGACAGGGACCCATCAGCCCCAGCATTTT.

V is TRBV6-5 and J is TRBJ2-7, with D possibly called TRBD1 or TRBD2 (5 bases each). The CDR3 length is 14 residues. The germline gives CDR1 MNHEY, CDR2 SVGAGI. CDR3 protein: CATGRAGSPYEQYF. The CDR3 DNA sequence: TGTGCAACCGGCAGGGCAGGGAGTCCCTACGAGCAGTACTTC.

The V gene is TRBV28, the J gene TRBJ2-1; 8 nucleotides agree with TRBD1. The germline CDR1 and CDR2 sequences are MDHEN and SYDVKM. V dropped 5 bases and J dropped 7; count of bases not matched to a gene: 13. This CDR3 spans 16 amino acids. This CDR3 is CASSPSHGQGRNEQFF. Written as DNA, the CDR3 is TGTGCCAGCAGTCCCTCCCATGGACAGGGAAGGAATGAGCAGTTCTTC.

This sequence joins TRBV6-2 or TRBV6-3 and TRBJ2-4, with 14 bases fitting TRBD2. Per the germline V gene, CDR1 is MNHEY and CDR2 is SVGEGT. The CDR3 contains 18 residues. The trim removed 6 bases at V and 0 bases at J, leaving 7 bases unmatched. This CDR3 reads CASSPRTSGGIAKNIQYF. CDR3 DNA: TGTGCCAGCAGCCCACGGACTAGCGGGGGGATAGCCAAAAACATTCAGTACTTC.

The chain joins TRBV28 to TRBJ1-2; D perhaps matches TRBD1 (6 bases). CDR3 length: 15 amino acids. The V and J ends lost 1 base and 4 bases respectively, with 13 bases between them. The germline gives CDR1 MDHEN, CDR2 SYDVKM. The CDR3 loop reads CASSLSEGGFYGYTF. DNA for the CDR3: TGTGCCAGCAGTTTATCGGAGGGGGGATTCTATGGCTACACCTTC.

The CDR3 nucleotides read TGCGCCAGCAGCTTGGAGGGGATGAGATACAATGAGCAGTTCTTC. This codes for CASSLEGMRYNEQFF. The chain uses TRBV5-1 and TRBJ2-1, with D possibly matching TRBD1 (5 bases). Trimming shortened V by 0 bases and J by 4 bases, and 11 bases separated the two germline ends. CDR3 length: 15 amino acids. Germline CDR1 SGHRS, CDR2 YFSETQ.

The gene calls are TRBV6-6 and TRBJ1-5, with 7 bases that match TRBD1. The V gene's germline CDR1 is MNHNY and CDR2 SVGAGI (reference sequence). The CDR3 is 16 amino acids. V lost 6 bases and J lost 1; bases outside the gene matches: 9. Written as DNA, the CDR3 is TGTGCCAGCAGCCCGGGGGAGGGGGCGAGCAATCAGCCCCAGCATTTT. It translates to CASSPGEGASNQPQHF.

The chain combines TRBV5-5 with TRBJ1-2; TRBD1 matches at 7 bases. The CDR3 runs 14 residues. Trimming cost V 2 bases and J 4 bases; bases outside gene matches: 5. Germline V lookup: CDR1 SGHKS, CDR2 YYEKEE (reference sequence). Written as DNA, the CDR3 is TGTGCCAGCAGCTTCCCAGGGGGTGCCTATGGCTACACCTTC. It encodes CASSFPGGAYGYTF.

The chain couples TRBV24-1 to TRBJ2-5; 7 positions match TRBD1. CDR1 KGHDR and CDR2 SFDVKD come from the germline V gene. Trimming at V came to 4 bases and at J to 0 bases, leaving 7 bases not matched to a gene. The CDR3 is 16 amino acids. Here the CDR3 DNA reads TGTGCCACCAGTGAGCCGGGACAGAGGTACCAAGAGACCCAGTACTTC. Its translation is CATSEPGQRYQETQYF.

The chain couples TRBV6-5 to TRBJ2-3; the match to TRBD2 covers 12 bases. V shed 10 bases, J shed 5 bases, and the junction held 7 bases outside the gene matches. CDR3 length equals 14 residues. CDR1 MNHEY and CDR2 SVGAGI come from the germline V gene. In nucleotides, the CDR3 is TGTGCCACCCTAGCGGGGGGGCGTGGAGATACGCAGTATTTT. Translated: CATLAGGRGDTQYF.

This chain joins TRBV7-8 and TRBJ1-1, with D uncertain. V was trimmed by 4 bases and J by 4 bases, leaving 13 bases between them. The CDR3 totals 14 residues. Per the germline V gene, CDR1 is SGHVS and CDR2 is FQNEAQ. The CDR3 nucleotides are TGTGCCAGCAGCTGGGCTTCTTTGGGCACTGAAGCTTTCTTT. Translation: CASSWASLGTEAFF. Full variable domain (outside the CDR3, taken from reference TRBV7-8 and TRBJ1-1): GAGVSQSPRYKVAKRGQDVALRCDPISGHVSLFWYQQALGQGPEFLTYFQNEAQLDKSGLPSDRFFAERPEGSVSTLKIQRTQQEDSAVYLCASSWASLGTEAFFGQGTRLTVV.

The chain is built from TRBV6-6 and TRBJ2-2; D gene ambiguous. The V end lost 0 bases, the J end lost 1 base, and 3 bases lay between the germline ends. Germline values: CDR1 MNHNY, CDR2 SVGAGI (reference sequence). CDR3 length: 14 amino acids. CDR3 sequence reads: CASSYSQNTGELFF. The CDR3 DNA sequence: TGTGCCAGCAGTTACTCCCAGAACACCGGGGAGCTGTTTTTT.

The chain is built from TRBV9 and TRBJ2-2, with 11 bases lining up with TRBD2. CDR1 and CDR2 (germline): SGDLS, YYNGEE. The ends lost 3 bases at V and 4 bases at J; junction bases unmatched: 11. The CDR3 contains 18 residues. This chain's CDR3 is CASSAVAGGPFGTGELFF. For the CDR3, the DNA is TGTGCCAGCAGCGCAGTAGCGGGGGGGCCTTTCGGCACCGGGGAGCTGTTTTTT.

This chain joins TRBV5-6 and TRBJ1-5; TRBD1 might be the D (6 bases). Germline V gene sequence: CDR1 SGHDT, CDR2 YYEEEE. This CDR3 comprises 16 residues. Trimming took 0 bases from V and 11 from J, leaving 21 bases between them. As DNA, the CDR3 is TGTGCCAGCAGCTTGGGGGGCGGGACAAACCCTCTTACCCAGCATTTT. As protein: CASSLGGGTNPLTQHF.

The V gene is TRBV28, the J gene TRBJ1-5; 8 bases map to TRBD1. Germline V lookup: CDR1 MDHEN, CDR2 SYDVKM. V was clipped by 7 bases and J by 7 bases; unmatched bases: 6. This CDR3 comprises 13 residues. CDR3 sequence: CASIGTGRQPQHF. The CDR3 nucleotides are TGTGCCAGCATAGGGACAGGTAGACAGCCCCAGCATTTT.

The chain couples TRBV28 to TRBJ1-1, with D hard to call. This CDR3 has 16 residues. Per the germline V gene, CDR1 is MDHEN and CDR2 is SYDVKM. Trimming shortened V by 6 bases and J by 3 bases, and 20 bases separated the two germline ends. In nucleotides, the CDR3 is TGTGCCAGCAGCCCTCGTACTCCCCTCGACGACACTGAAGCTTTCTTT. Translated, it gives CASSPRTPLDDTEAFF.

CDR3 DNA: TGTGCCAGCAGCTTGGAGACATCGGGGGAAGCTTTCTTT. Translating it yields CASSLETSGEAFF. The gene calls are TRBV5-4 and TRBJ1-1, with unresolved D. V lost 0 bases, J lost 8 bases, and 11 bases lay in between. The CDR3 is 13 residues long. The germline gives CDR1 SGHNT, CDR2 YYREEE (reference sequence). Variable domain in full (rest from reference TRBV5-4 and TRBJ1-1): ETGVTQSPTHLIKTRGQQVTLRCSSQSGHNTVSWYQQALGQGPQFIFQYYREEENGRGNFPPRFSGLQFPNYSSELNVNALELDDSALYLCASSLETSGEAFFGQGTRLTVV.

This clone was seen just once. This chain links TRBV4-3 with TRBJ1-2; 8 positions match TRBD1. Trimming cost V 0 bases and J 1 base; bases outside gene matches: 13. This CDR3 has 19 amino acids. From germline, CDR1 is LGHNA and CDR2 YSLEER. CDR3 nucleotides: TGCGCCAGCAGCCAAGATCGGCCACAGGGGGTCGGATATAACTATGGCTACACCTTC. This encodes CASSQDRPQGVGYNYGYTF.